Below, 27 T cell receptor beta chains from the same sample are listed, as sequenced in a study of blood T cell repertoires in COVID-19. Profiling relied on immunoSEQ multiplex PCR, and the TCRdb table lists in-frame clones only, not all of them. The sample lists some 150,000 clones, 88% seen once, with more than 1.5% in the top ten. Material: peripheral blood. These receptors all come from an older woman with acute or convalescent COVID-19.

The V call is TRBV4-2, the J call TRBJ1-2; D may be TRBD1 (5 bases). Trimming cost V 0 bases and J 2 bases, with 13 bases left between them. Germline CDR1 reads LGHNA; CDR2 reads YNFKEQ. The CDR3 loop spans 16 amino acids. CDR3 coding DNA: TGTGCCAGCAGCCAAGATGCGGGACGCCCGAACTATGGCTACACCTTC. The encoded protein is CASSQDAGRPNYGYTF.

The gene calls are TRBV24-1 and TRBJ2-1; TRBD1 agrees at 8 bases. Germline lookup yields CDR1 KGHDR and CDR2 SFDVKD. Trimming removed 7 bases from V and 6 bases from J; junction bases left unmatched: 7. CDR3 size: 14 residues. The CDR3 region has the DNA TGTGCCACCAGGGGGACAGGCGGTTCCAATGAGCAGTTCTTC. Its protein product is CATRGTGGSNEQFF.

The V call is TRBV5-6, the J call TRBJ2-5; TRBD1 matches 8 bases. The CDR3 has 14 residues. From germline, CDR1 is SGHDT and CDR2 YYEEEE. V was clipped by 3 bases and J by 4 bases; unmatched bases: 5. The CDR3 here is CASSSAGGAETQYF. CDR3 bases: TGTGCCAGCAGCTCGGCAGGGGGCGCAGAGACCCAGTACTTC.

V and J are TRBV7-2 and TRBJ1-1; tentative D call: TRBD1 (6 bases). CDR3 length equals 14 residues. Germline assignment: CDR1 SGHTA and CDR2 FQGNSA. V was shortened by 1 base and J by 2 bases, with 8 bases between the two germline ends. The CDR3 DNA sequence: TGTGCCAGCAGCTTAGTGGGGGCTAACACTGAAGCTTTCTTT. Protein sequence: CASSLVGANTEAFF.

This sequence joins TRBV7-3 and TRBJ2-1; no reliable D call. Trimming shortened V by 4 bases and J by 2 bases, and 6 bases separated the two germline ends. CDR1 is SGHTA and CDR2 is FQGTGA in the germline V gene. This CDR3 has 13 amino acids. DNA of the CDR3: TGTGCCAGCAGCTCACAACCCTACAATGAGCAGTTCTTC. Translating it yields CASSSQPYNEQFF. Filled out from reference TRBV7-3 and TRBJ2-1, the complete variable domain reads GAGVSQTPSNKVTEKGKYVELRCDPISGHTALYWYRQSLGQGPEFLIYFQGTGAADDSGLPNDRFFAVRPEGSVSTLKIQRTERGDSAVYLCASSSQPYNEQFFGPGTRLTVL.

V is TRBV7-6 and J is TRBJ1-5; no reliable D call. CDR3 size: 14 residues. Between the trimmed V and J ends, which lost 0 bases and 7 bases, there was a span of 10 bases. Germline CDR1 is SGHVS and CDR2 is FNYEAQ. Here the CDR3 DNA reads TGTGCCAGCAGCTTAGCGGGGAGCGGGCAGCCCCAGCATTTT. Protein product: CASSLAGSGQPQHF.

The V gene is TRBV19, the J gene TRBJ1-2; D is unresolved. Germline V gives CDR1 LNHDA, CDR2 SQIVND (reference sequence). The CDR3 sequence is 14 residues long. Trimming took 2 bases from V and 0 from J, leaving 7 bases between them. CDR3 sequence: CASSIIAANYGYTF. CDR3 DNA: TGTGCCAGTAGTATAATCGCGGCTAACTATGGCTACACCTTC.

This rearrangement joins TRBV6-4 to TRBJ1-2; 7 bases match TRBD1. CDR3 size: 13 residues. Looked up from germline, CDR1 is MRHNA and CDR2 is SNTAGT. The CDR3 region has the DNA TGTGGGAGGGGAACCCAGGGGGACTATGGCTACACCTTC. Protein: CGRGTQGDYGYTF.

This chain joins TRBV2 and TRBJ1-5; tentatively, D is TRBD1 (5 bases). Germline V gene lookup returns CDR1 SNHLY and CDR2 FYNNEI. The V gene lost 6 bases and the J gene lost 9 bases, with 12 bases spanning the gap. The CDR3 is 12 amino acids. DNA for the CDR3: TGTGCCAGCAGAGGGCGGGGGGGGCCCCAGCATTTT. This translates into CASRGRGGPQHF.

The chain is built from TRBV4-2 and TRBJ2-7; 8 nucleotides agree with TRBD1. The ends lost 0 bases at V and 2 bases at J; junction bases unmatched: 3. The CDR3 is 15 amino acids. Germline V gives CDR1 LGHNA, CDR2 YNFKEQ. The CDR3 spells CASSQDTGGPYEQYF. Here the CDR3 DNA reads TGTGCCAGCAGCCAAGATACAGGGGGTCCCTACGAGCAGTACTTC.

The chain joins TRBV29-1 to TRBJ1-2, with TRBD1 matching over 9 bases. The CDR3 is 14 amino acids. Germline-derived CDR1 and CDR2 are SQVTM and ANQGSEA. Trimming removed 4 bases from V and 2 bases from J; junction bases left unmatched: 5. This chain's CDR3 is CSVAGQGSNYGYTF. The CDR3 region has the DNA TGCAGCGTTGCGGGACAGGGTTCAAACTATGGCTACACCTTC. Together with reference TRBV29-1 and TRBJ1-2, the CDR3 gives the full variable domain: SAVISQKPSRDICQRGTSLTIQCQVDSQVTMMFWYRQQPGQSLTLIATANQGSEATYESGFVIDKFPISRPNLTFSTLTVSNMSPEDSSIYLCSVAGQGSNYGYTFGSGTRLTVV.

The CDR3 DNA follows: TGTGCCAGCAGCGCCGGGACAGGATTCTACAATGAGCAGTTCTTC. This sequence encodes CASSAGTGFYNEQFF. The J gene is TRBJ2-1, the V gene TRBV9, with 8 bases aligning to TRBD1. J gave up 3 bases and V 3 bases, and 5 bases lay outside the gene matches. Looked up from germline, CDR1 is SGDLS and CDR2 is YYNGEE. This CDR3 has 15 amino acids.

The rearrangement joins TRBV30 to TRBJ2-5, with D perhaps TRBD2 (6 bases). CDR1 and CDR2 (germline): GTSNPN, SVGIG (reference sequence). The CDR3 totals 13 residues. V lost 1 base and J 4 bases, leaving 10 bases between the germline ends. CDR3 protein: CAWSDRAGETQYF. The CDR3 coding sequence is TGTGCCTGGAGTGATAGAGCGGGAGAGACCCAGTACTTC.

The J gene is TRBJ2-7, the V gene TRBV27; TRBD1 matches at 9 bases. V shed 5 bases, J shed 7 bases, and the junction held 9 bases outside the gene matches. The CDR3 sequence is 14 residues long. CDR1 and CDR2 from the germline V gene are MNHEY and SMNVEV (reference sequence). CDR3 residues: CASSTWDREGEQYF. The CDR3 nucleotides are TGTGCCAGCAGTACCTGGGACAGGGAGGGGGAGCAGTACTTC.

The J gene is TRBJ2-3, the V gene TRBV5-4; no reliable D call. This CDR3 has 16 residues. V lost 2 bases and J lost 5, with 18 bases in between. From germline, CDR1 is SGHNT and CDR2 YYREEE (reference sequence). Written as DNA, the CDR3 is TGTGCCAGCAGCTTAACTCCAGTTGTGAGAGGAGATACGCAGTATTTT. Amino acid sequence: CASSLTPVVRGDTQYF.

The J gene is TRBJ2-2, the V gene TRBV7-3, with a possible D match to TRBD1 (6 bases). CDR1 SGHTA and CDR2 FQGTGA come from the germline V gene. There are 14 residues in the CDR3. The V end lost 9 bases, the J end lost 5 bases, and 16 bases lay between the germline ends. CDR3 amino acids: CASNSGRGTGELFF. CDR3 coding DNA: TGTGCCAGTAACAGCGGCAGGGGAACCGGGGAGCTGTTTTTT.

The gene calls are TRBV4-1 and TRBJ2-7; D is perhaps TRBD1 (5 bases). Germline-derived CDR1 and CDR2 are MGHRA and YSYEKL. The CDR3 spans 17 residues. V lost 0 bases and J lost 4, with 19 bases in between. The CDR3 DNA sequence: TGCGCCAGCAGCCAAGAGCTCACCGAGACAGAGAATTACGAGCAGTACTTC. This codes for CASSQELTETENYEQYF.

This chain connects TRBV28 to TRBJ1-6; maybe TRBD1 (5 bases). This CDR3 is 12 amino acids long. From germline, CDR1 is MDHEN and CDR2 SYDVKM. Trimming shortened V by 5 bases and J by 10 bases, and 9 bases separated the two germline ends. For the CDR3, the DNA is TGTGCCAGCAGTGGAGGGGACTCACCCCTCCACTTT. Protein product: CASSGGDSPLHF.

V is TRBV28 and J is TRBJ2-3; 10 bases fit TRBD1. The V gene's germline CDR1 is MDHEN and CDR2 SYDVKM. V gave up 4 bases and J gave up 5 bases; unmatched junction bases: 3. The CDR3 has 14 amino acids. DNA for the CDR3: TGTGCCAGCAGTTCCGGGACAGGGGTAGATACGCAGTATTTT. This codes for CASSSGTGVDTQYF.

The V and J genes are TRBV24-1 and TRBJ1-4; 10 bases map to TRBD1. Trimming at V came to 3 bases and at J to 6 bases, leaving 6 bases not matched to a gene. The CDR3 has 16 amino acids. Germline V CDR1 and CDR2: KGHDR, SFDVKD. CDR3 in DNA: TGTGCCACCAGTGATCGAACCGGGACAGGGGATGAAAAACTGTTTTTT. Amino acid sequence: CATSDRTGTGDEKLFF.

The chain has TRBV30 and TRBJ2-1, with D possibly TRBD2 on 5 matching bases. The CDR3 is made up of 11 amino acids. The V and J ends lost 3 bases and 7 bases respectively, with 7 bases between them. Germline V gene lookup returns CDR1 GTSNPN and CDR2 SVGIG (reference sequence). The CDR3, as DNA: TGTGCCTGGAGAAGAGGGAATGAGCAGTTCTTC. Protein sequence: CAWRRGNEQFF.

The chain recombines TRBV2 with TRBJ1-2; 10 bases align to TRBD1. CDR1 is SNHLY, CDR2 FYNNEI, per germline. This CDR3 region has 14 residues. V trimming: 4 bases; J trimming: 5 bases; junction bases outside the gene matches: 4. The CDR3 sequence is CASSGGQGVYGYTF. The CDR3, as DNA: TGTGCCAGCAGTGGTGGACAGGGGGTGTATGGCTACACCTTC. Using reference TRBV2 and TRBJ1-2 for the parts outside the CDR3, the full variable domain is EPEVTQTPSHQVTQMGQEVILRCVPISNHLYFYWYRQILGQKVEFLVSFYNNEISEKSEIFDDQFSVERPDGSNFTLKIRSTKLEDSAMYFCASSGGQGVYGYTFGSGTRLTVV.

The chain links TRBV6-6 to TRBJ2-1; 12 positions agree with TRBD2. Germline CDR1 is MNHNY and CDR2 is SVGAGI (reference sequence). V trimming: 2 bases; J trimming: 8 bases; junction bases outside the gene matches: 7. The CDR3 contains 16 residues. The CDR3 coding sequence is TGTGCCAGCAGTTACCGCGGACTAGCGGGGATCGATGAGCAGTTCTTC. This translates into CASSYRGLAGIDEQFF.

V is TRBV10-3 and J is TRBJ1-1, with a tentative D call TRBD1 (5 bases). CDR1 and CDR2 (germline): ENHRY, SYGVKD. Trimming removed 6 bases at V and 0 bases at J, with 8 bases between. The CDR3 is 13 residues long. CDR3 region: CAIRQDLNTEAFF. CDR3 coding DNA: TGTGCCATCAGACAGGATTTGAACACTGAAGCTTTCTTT.

The gene calls are TRBV2 and TRBJ2-1; the D is unclear. The length of the CDR3 is 11 residues. The germline CDR1 and CDR2 sequences are SNHLY and FYNNEI. Trimming cost V 7 bases and J 8 bases, with 9 bases left between them. This CDR3 reads CASNSGHEQFF. The CDR3 region has the DNA TGTGCCAGCAATTCAGGTCATGAGCAGTTCTTC. Filled out from reference TRBV2 and TRBJ2-1, the complete variable domain reads EPEVTQTPSHQVTQMGQEVILRCVPISNHLYFYWYRQILGQKVEFLVSFYNNEISEKSEIFDDQFSVERPDGSNFTLKIRSTKLEDSAMYFCASNSGHEQFFGPGTRLTVL.

The V gene is TRBV4-3, the J gene TRBJ1-1, with no clear D. Germline V gene sequence: CDR1 LGHNA, CDR2 YSLEER. There are 13 residues in the CDR3. Between the trimmed V and J ends, which lost 0 bases and 11 bases, there was a span of 13 bases. As DNA, the CDR3 is TGCGCCAGCAGCCAAGATCGAGGGTATCGGGCTTTCTTT. Amino acid sequence: CASSQDRGYRAFF.

J is TRBJ2-3 and V is TRBV24-1, with TRBD1 as a possible D gene (6 bases). V dropped 3 bases and J dropped 3 bases, with 12 bases sitting between them. CDR1 is KGHDR and CDR2 is SFDVKD in the germline V gene. The CDR3 is 15 residues long. The CDR3 sequence is CATSDIGGETDTQYF. The CDR3 coding sequence is TGTGCCACCAGTGATATAGGGGGAGAGACAGATACGCAGTATTTT.